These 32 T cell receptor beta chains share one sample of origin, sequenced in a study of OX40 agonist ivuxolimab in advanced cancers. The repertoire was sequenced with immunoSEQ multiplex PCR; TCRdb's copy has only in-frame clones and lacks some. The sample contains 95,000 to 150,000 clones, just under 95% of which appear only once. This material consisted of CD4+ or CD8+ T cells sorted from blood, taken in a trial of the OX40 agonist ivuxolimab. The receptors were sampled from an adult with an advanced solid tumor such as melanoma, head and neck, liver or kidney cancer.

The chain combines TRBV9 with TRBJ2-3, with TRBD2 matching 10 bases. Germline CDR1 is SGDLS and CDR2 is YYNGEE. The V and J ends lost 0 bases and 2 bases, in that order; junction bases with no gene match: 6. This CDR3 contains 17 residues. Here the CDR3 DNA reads TGTGCCAGCAGCGTAGTGGCTAGCGGGAGAACCACAGATACGCAGTATTTT. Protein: CASSVVASGRTTDTQYF.

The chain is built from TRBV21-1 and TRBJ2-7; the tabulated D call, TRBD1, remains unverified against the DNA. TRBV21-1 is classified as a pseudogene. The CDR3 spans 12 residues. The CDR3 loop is CASSSRGFEQYF. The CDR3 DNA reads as TGTGCCAGCAGCTCCAGGGGTTTCGAGCAGTACTTC.

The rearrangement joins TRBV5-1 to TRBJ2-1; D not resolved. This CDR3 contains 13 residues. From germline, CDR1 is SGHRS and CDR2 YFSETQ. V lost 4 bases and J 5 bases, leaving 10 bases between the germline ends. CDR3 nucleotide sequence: TGCGCCAGCAGCCTACCCCCGAACAATGAGCAGTTCTTC. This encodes CASSLPPNNEQFF. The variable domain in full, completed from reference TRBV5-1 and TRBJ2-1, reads KAGVTQTPRYLIKTRGQQVTLSCSPISGHRSVSWYQQTPGQGLQFLFEYFSETQRNKGNFPGRFSGRQFSNSRSEMNVSTLELGDSALYLCASSLPPNNEQFFGPGTRLTVL.

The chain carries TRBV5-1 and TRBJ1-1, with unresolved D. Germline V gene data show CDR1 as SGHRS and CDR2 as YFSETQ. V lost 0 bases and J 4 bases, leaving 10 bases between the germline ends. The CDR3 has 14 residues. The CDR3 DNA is TGCGCCAGCAGCTTGGCAATCTTGGGCACTGAAGCTTTCTTT. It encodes CASSLAILGTEAFF. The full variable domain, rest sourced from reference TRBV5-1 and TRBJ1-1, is KAGVTQTPRYLIKTRGQQVTLSCSPISGHRSVSWYQQTPGQGLQFLFEYFSETQRNKGNFPGRFSGRQFSNSRSEMNVSTLELGDSALYLCASSLAILGTEAFFGQGTRLTVV.

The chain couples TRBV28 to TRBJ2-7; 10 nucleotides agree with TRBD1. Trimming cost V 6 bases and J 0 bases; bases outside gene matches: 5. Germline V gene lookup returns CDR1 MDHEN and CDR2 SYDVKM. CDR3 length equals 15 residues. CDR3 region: CASRTTGGRSYEQYF. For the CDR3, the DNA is TGTGCCAGCAGGACGACAGGGGGCCGCTCCTACGAGCAGTACTTC.

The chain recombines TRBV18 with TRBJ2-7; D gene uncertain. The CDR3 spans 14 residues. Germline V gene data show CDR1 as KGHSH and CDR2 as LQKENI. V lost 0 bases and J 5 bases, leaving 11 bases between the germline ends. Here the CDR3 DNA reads TGTGCCAGCTCACCACCTGGGATACGCCACGAGCAGTACTTC. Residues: CASSPPGIRHEQYF.

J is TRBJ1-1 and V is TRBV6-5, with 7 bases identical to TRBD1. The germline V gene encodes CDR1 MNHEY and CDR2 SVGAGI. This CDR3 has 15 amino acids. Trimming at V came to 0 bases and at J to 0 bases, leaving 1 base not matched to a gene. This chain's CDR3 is CASSYSGQLNTEAFF. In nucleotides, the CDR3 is TGTGCCAGCAGTTACTCGGGACAGCTGAACACTGAAGCTTTCTTT.

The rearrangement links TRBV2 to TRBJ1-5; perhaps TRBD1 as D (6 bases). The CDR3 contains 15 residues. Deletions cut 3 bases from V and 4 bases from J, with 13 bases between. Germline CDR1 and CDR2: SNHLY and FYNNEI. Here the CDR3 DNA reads TGTGCCAGCAGTGAGGGGGGGCTTCGAAATCAGCCCCAGCATTTT. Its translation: CASSEGGLRNQPQHF.

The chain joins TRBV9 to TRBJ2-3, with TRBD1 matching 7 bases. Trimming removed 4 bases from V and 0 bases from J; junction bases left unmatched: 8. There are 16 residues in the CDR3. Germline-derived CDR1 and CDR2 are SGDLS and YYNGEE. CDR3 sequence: CASSTGTASSTDTQYF. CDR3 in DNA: TGTGCCAGCAGCACCGGGACAGCAAGTAGCACAGATACGCAGTATTTT.

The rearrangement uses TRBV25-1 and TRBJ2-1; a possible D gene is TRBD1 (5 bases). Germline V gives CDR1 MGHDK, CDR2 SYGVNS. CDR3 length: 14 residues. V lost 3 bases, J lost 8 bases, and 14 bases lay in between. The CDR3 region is CASSEGLLRDEQFF. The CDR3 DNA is TGTGCCAGCAGTGAGGGGCTCTTAAGGGATGAGCAGTTCTTC.

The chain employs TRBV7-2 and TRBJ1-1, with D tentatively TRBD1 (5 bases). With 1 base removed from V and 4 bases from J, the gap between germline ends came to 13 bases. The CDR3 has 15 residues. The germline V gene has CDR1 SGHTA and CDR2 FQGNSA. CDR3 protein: CASSLGGRGSTEAFF. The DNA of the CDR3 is TGTGCCAGCAGCTTAGGAGGTCGGGGGAGCACTGAAGCTTTCTTT.

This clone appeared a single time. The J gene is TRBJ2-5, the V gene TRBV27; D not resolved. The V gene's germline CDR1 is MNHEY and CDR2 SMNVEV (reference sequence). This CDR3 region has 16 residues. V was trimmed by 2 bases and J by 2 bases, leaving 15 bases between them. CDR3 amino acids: CASSLRASSIQETQYF. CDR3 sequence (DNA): TGTGCCAGCAGTTTACGGGCCTCAAGCATTCAAGAGACCCAGTACTTC.

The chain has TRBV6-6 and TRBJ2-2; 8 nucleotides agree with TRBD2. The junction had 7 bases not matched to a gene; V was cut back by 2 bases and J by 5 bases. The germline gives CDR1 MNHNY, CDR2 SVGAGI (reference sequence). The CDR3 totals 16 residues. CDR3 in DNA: TGTGCCAGCAGTTACCCAAAGGGACTAGAAACCGGGGAGCTGTTTTTT. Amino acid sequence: CASSYPKGLETGELFF.

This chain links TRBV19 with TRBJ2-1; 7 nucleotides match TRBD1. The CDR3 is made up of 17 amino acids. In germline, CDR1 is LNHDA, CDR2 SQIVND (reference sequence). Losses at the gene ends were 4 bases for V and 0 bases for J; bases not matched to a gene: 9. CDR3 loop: CASSTHLWDSSYNEQFF. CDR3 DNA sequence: TGTGCCAGTAGTACGCACTTATGGGACAGCTCCTACAATGAGCAGTTCTTC.

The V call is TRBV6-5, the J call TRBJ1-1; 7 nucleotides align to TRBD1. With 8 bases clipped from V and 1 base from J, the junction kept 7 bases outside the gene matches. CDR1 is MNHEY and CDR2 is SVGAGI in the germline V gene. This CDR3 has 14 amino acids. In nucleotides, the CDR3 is TGTGCCAGCGCAAGGGACAGACAGAACACTGAAGCTTTCTTT. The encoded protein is CASARDRQNTEAFF.

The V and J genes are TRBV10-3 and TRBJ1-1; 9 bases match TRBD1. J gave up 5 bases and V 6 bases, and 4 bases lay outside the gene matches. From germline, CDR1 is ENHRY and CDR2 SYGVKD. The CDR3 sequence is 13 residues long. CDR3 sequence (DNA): TGTGCCATCAGGGACAGGGGTGGGACTGAAGCTTTCTTT. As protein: CAIRDRGGTEAFF.

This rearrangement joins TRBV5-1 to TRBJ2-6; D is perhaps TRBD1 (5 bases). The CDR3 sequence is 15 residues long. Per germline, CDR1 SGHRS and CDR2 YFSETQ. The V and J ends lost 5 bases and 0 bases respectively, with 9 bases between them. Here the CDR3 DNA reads TGCGCCAGCAGGATCGACAGCTCTGGGGCCAACGTCCTGACTTTC. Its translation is CASRIDSSGANVLTF.

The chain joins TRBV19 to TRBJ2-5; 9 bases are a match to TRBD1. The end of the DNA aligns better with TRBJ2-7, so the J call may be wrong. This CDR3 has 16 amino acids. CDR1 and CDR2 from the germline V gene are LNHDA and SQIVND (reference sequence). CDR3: CASSISAGTGIDEQYF. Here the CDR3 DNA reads TGTGCCAGTAGTATCAGCGCCGGGACAGGGATCGACGAGCAGTACTTC.

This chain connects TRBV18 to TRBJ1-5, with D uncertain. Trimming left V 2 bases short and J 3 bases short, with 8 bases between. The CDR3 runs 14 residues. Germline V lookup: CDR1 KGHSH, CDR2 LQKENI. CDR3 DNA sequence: TGTGCCAGCTCACCATTGGGGTCCAATCAGCCCCAGCATTTT. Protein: CASSPLGSNQPQHF.

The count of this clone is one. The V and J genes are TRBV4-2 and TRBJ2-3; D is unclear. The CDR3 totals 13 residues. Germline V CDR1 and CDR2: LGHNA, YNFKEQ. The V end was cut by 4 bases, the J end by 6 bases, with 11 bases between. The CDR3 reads CASSPTDGDTQYF. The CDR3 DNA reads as TGTGCCAGCAGCCCCACGGACGGCGATACGCAGTATTTT.

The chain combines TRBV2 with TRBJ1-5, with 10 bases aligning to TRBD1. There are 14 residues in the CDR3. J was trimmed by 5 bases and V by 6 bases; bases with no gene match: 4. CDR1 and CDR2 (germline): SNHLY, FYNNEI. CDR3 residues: CASRMTGGDQPQHF. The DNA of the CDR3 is TGTGCCAGCAGGATGACAGGGGGCGATCAGCCCCAGCATTTT.

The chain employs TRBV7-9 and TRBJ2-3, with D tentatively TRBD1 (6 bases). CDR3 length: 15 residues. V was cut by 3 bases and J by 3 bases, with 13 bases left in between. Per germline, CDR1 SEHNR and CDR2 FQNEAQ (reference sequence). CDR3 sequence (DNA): TGTGCCAGCAGCTTTGGGGGCGAGGGGACAGATACGCAGTATTTT. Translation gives CASSFGGEGTDTQYF.

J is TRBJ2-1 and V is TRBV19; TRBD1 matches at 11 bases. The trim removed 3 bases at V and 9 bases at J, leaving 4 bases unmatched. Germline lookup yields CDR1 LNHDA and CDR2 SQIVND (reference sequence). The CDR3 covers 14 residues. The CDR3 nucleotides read TGTGCCAGTAGTATCGGACAGGGGGCTGGTGAGCAGTTCTTC. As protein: CASSIGQGAGEQFF.

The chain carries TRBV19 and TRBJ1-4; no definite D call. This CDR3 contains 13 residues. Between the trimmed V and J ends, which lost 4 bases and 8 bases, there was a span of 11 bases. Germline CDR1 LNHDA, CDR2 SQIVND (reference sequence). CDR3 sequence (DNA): TGTGCCAGTAGTAGGAACATGGAGGAAAAACTGTTTTTT. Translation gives CASSRNMEEKLFF. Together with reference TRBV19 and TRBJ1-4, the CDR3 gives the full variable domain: DGGITQSPKYLFRKEGQNVTLSCEQNLNHDAMYWYRQDPGQGLRLIYYSQIVNDFQKGDIAEGYSVSREKKESFPLTVTSAQKNPTAFYLCASSRNMEEKLFFGSGTQLSVL.

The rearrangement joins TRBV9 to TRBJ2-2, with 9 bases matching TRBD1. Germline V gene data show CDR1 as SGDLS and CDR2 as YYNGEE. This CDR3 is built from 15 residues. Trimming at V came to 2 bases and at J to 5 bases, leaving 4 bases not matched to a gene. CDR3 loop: CASSVGQGPTGELFF. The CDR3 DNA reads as TGTGCCAGCAGCGTGGGACAGGGACCTACCGGGGAGCTGTTTTTT. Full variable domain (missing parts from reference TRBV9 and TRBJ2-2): DSGVTQTPKHLITATGQRVTLRCSPRSGDLSVYWYQQSLDQGLQFLIQYYNGEERAKGNILERFSAQQFPDLHSELNLSSLELGDSALYFCASSVGQGPTGELFFGEGSRLTVL.

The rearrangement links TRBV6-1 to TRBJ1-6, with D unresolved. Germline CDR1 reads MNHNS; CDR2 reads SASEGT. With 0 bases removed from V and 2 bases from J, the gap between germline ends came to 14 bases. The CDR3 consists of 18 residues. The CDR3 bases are TGTGCCAGCAGTGAAGCGACGACAAGGGCGGCCTATAATTCACCCCTCCACTTT. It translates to CASSEATTRAAYNSPLHF.

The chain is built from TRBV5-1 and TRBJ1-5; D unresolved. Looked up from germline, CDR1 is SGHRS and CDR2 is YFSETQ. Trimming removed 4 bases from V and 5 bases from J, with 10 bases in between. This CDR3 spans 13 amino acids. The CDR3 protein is CASSPVPHQPQHF. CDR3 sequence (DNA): TGCGCCAGCAGCCCAGTACCACATCAGCCCCAGCATTTT.

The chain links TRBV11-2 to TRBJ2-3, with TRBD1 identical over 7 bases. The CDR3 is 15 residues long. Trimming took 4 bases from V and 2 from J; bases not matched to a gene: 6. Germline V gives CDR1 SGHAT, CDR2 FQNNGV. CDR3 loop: CASSSSGQNTDTQYF. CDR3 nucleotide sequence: TGTGCCAGCAGCTCCTCGGGACAGAACACAGATACGCAGTATTTT.

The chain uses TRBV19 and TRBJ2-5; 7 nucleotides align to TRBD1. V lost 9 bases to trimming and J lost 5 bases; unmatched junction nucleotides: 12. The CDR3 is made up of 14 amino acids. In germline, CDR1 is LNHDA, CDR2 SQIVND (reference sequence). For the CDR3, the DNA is TGTGCCAGCCGCTGGACAGGCCGGTCGGAGACCCAGTACTTC. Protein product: CASRWTGRSETQYF. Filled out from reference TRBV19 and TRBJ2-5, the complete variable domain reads DGGITQSPKYLFRKEGQNVTLSCEQNLNHDAMYWYRQDPGQGLRLIYYSQIVNDFQKGDIAEGYSVSREKKESFPLTVTSAQKNPTAFYLCASRWTGRSETQYFGPGTRLLVL.

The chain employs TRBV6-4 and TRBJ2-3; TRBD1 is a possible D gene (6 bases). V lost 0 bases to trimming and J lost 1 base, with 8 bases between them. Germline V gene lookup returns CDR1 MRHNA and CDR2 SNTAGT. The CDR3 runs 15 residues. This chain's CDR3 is CASSDSDSGTDTQYF. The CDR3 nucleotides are TGTGCCAGCAGTGACTCGGACAGTGGCACAGATACGCAGTATTTT.

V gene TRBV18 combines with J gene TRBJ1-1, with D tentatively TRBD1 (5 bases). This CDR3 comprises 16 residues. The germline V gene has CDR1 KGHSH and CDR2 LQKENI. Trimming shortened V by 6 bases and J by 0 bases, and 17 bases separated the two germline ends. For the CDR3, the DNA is TGTGCCAGCTCCCGAATGGGGGTCGGGGTGAACACTGAAGCTTTCTTT. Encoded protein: CASSRMGVGVNTEAFF.

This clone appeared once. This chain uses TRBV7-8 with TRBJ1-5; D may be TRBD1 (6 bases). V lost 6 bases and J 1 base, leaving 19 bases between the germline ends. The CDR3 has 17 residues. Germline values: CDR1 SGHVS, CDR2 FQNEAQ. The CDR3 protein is CASSWGRSGGSNQPQHF. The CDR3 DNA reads TGTGCCAGCAGTTGGGGGCGGTCGGGGGGAAGCAATCAGCCCCAGCATTTT.